This TCR beta chain was found in a study of T cells in Graves' hyperthyroidism and ophthalmopathy. Using RNA transcripts as the source, TCR beta CDR3 regions were amplified. RT-PCR in the first round (using the HTBI primer set) targeted the TCR CDR3. TCRdb independently ran MiXCR on the multiplex PCR reads; one entry per CDR3 protein. In the table there are about 840,000 distinct CDR3 sequences, 38% of which are singletons. Findings and caveats of the study: Most thyroid clonotypes with frequency above 0.001 were detected in blood. The model forecast ophthalmopathy, anticipating it by a median around 6.5 months before onset.

The CDR3 length is 14 residues. Per the germline V gene, CDR1 is SGHVS and CDR2 is FQNEAQ. The study excluded patients with uncontrolled infection, other autoimmune disease, pregnancy or lactation. With respect to this clonotype: Its antigen remains unidentified. With a much larger clone just one base away, this may be a read error.

Input material: blood. The V call is TRBV7-8, the J call TRBJ1-2, with D perhaps TRBD1 (6 bases). The sequence was obtained from a man between 18 and 35 years old with Graves' hyperthyroidism. For the CDR3, the DNA is TGTACCAGCAGCCCCCAGGGACAACAACGCCACTACACCTTC. It specifies CTSSPQGQQRHYTF.